Sequencing of this T cell receptor (beta chain) was carried out in a study of blood T cells in healthy people across ages. Whole-study results and caveats: The CMV status of each donor remained undetermined, and this could have confounded shifts in expanded clonotypes.

Then a second PCR, running about 7 to 11 cycles, was carried out with a sample-barcoded 5' primer and a J-beta primer mix. MiXCR, run by TCRdb on the 5' RACE reads, gives a single entry per CDR3 protein. The top ten clones hold 25% to 30% of a sample with roughly 730,000 distinct CDR3 sequences, 56% of them seen once. This clonotype came up once. The antigen remains undetermined. This CDR3 is built from 14 residues. From germline, CDR1 is SGDLS and CDR2 YYNGEE. The junction had 9 bases not matched to a gene; V was cut back by 4 bases and J by 7 bases. Individuals who donated were healthy Caucasians from Russia aged roughly 6 to 90. Donors each provided 7.5 to 10 milliliters of peripheral blood. In each sample, at least 7 million PBMCs were isolated.

The chain joins TRBV9 to TRBJ2-7, with 9 bases lining up with TRBD2. The origin of this receptor is a man aged 40-55 years in good health. The sample comprised blood. Here the CDR3 reads CASSPRTSVVEQYF. CDR3 nucleotides: TGTGCCAGCAGCCCCCGGACTAGCGTGGTGGAGCAGTACTTC. The full variable domain, in which reference TRBV9 and TRBJ2-7 provide the parts outside the CDR3, is DSGVTQTPKHLITATGQRVTLRCSPRSGDLSVYWYQQSLDQGLQFLIQYYNGEERAKGNILERFSAQQFPDLHSELNLSSLELGDSALYFCASSPRTSVVEQYFGPGTRLTVT.